Included here is one T cell receptor (beta chain) sequence, with context. The target antigen is unknown. The table came from immunoSEQ multiplex PCR; TCRdb's copy has only in-frame clones and leaves some out. The data show some 120,000 clones, with 84% seen just once and about 3.5% held by the top ten. The CDR3 sequence is 14 residues long. Trimming cost V 3 bases and J 10 bases; bases outside gene matches: 10. CDR1 is SGDLS, CDR2 YYNGEE, per germline. The data are from a study of cytotoxic CD8 clonotypes in ibrutinib-treated CLL. The overall study: For this cohort, patients were about a dozen relapsed/refractory and around 15 treatment-naive, while under 18 were IGHV unmutated. Findings and caveats of the study: Clonality (at baseline) was higher than in age-matched healthy donors and tracked circulating CD8+ T-cell counts.

This clonotype was sampled from a human donor with chronic lymphocytic leukemia. Sequenced material: PBMCs, taken after 24 months of ibrutinib treatment. The chain uses TRBV9 and TRBJ2-1; 7 bases map to TRBD2. The CDR3 is CASSATGTMGEQFF. The CDR3 DNA is TGTGCCAGCAGCGCGACCGGGACTATGGGCGAGCAGTTCTTC.